One and the same sample provided the 28 T cell receptor beta chains below, sequenced in a study of blood T cell repertoires in COVID-19. Assay: immunoSEQ multiplex PCR; the TCRdb copy retains only in-frame clones and omits some. The sample shows roughly 52,000 clones, 80% to 85% of them seen only once. Specimen: peripheral blood. The receptors derive from a human donor in a cohort sampled during active or convalescent COVID-19.

The rearrangement uses TRBV9 and TRBJ2-5; 7 nucleotides match TRBD2. The CDR3 has 16 residues. Germline values: CDR1 SGDLS, CDR2 YYNGEE. V lost 4 bases to trimming and J lost 4 bases; unmatched junction nucleotides: 13. DNA for the CDR3: TGTGCCAGCAGCTACAATCAGCGGGGCTTGGGAGAGACCCAGTACTTC. Its translation is CASSYNQRGLGETQYF.

The count of this clone is one. The V call is TRBV6-5, the J call TRBJ2-5; 13 nucleotides line up with TRBD2. CDR1 and CDR2 from the germline V gene are MNHEY and SVGAGI. Germline trimming cut 8 bases from V and 1 base from J; bases unmatched to any gene: 4. The CDR3 runs to 15 residues. The CDR3 loop reads CASVWTSGSQETQYF. DNA of the CDR3: TGTGCCAGCGTTTGGACTAGCGGGAGCCAAGAGACCCAGTACTTC.

This rearrangement joins TRBV7-9 to TRBJ2-1, with a tentative D call TRBD2 (6 bases). The CDR3 is 15 residues long. Germline V gives CDR1 SEHNR, CDR2 FQNEAQ (reference sequence). The germline V and J ends were trimmed by 8 bases and 4 bases, with 18 bases remaining between them. CDR3 protein: CASGGTGPPYNEQFF. The CDR3 nucleotides read TGTGCCAGCGGGGGGACCGGGCCCCCTTACAATGAGCAGTTCTTC.

This chain joins TRBV2 and TRBJ1-4; D not resolved. The germline CDR1 and CDR2 sequences are SNHLY and FYNNEI. This CDR3 spans 13 amino acids. V was shortened by 7 bases and J by 4 bases, with 10 bases between the two germline ends. CDR3 sequence reads: CASTESNNEKLFF. As DNA, the CDR3 is TGTGCCAGCACGGAGTCGAATAATGAAAAACTGTTTTTT.

This chain uses TRBV5-1 with TRBJ1-1; TRBD1 aligns across 9 bases. Germline CDR1 and CDR2: SGHRS and YFSETQ. V lost 4 bases to trimming and J lost 6 bases; unmatched junction nucleotides: 13. This CDR3 has 16 amino acids. The CDR3, as DNA: TGCGCCAGCAGCCTAGAGGACAGGGGCTGGGTAGCTGAAGCTTTCTTT. The encoded protein is CASSLEDRGWVAEAFF. The whole variable domain, remainder taken from reference TRBV5-1 and TRBJ1-1, is KAGVTQTPRYLIKTRGQQVTLSCSPISGHRSVSWYQQTPGQGLQFLFEYFSETQRNKGNFPGRFSGRQFSNSRSEMNVSTLELGDSALYLCASSLEDRGWVAEAFFGQGTRLTVV.

This clone was counted only a few times. The chain has TRBV19 and TRBJ1-1; 8 positions agree with TRBD1. The junction had 15 bases not matched to a gene; V was cut back by 7 bases and J by 8 bases. Germline V gene sequence: CDR1 LNHDA, CDR2 SQIVND (reference sequence). CDR3 length equals 15 residues. The CDR3 DNA follows: TGTGCCAGTAAATGGACAGGGCTAGGGGAACAGGAAGCTTTCTTT. It translates to CASKWTGLGEQEAFF.

This clone was counted once. The chain joins TRBV11-1 to TRBJ2-6, with D perhaps TRBD1 (5 bases). This CDR3 comprises 15 residues. V gave up 6 bases and J gave up 0 bases, with 9 bases separating them. Germline V lookup: CDR1 SGHAT, CDR2 FQDESV (reference sequence). The CDR3 region has the DNA TGTGCCAGCAGGTTTGACAGCTCTGGGGCCAACGTCCTGACTTTC. Protein: CASRFDSSGANVLTF.

The chain combines TRBV6-5 with TRBJ1-4; 9 bases match TRBD1. The CDR3 is 15 amino acids. The germline CDR1 and CDR2 sequences are MNHEY and SVGAGI. After removal of 4 bases from V and 8 bases from J, the junction contained 8 bases not matched to a gene. The CDR3 is CASSFSTGGSEKLFF. In DNA, the CDR3 is TGTGCCAGCAGTTTTTCGACAGGGGGTTCGGAAAAACTGTTTTTT.

The CDR3 sequence: CASTERGLFNTGELFF. The CDR3 region has the DNA TGTGCCAGCACCGAAAGAGGACTATTCAACACCGGGGAGCTGTTTTTT. The J gene is TRBJ2-2, the V gene TRBV7-9; perhaps TRBD2 as D (6 bases). V shed 7 bases and J shed 2 bases, with 17 bases lying between them. From germline, CDR1 is SEHNR and CDR2 FQNEAQ (reference sequence). CDR3 length: 16 residues.

The gene calls are TRBV6-6 and TRBJ1-5, with 11 bases aligning to TRBD1. CDR1 is MNHNY and CDR2 is SVGAGI in the germline V gene (reference sequence). Trimming cost V 3 bases and J 6 bases; bases outside gene matches: 4. This CDR3 contains 15 residues. The CDR3 protein is CASSYGGTGGQPQHF. The CDR3 region has the DNA TGTGCCAGCAGTTATGGTGGGACAGGGGGTCAGCCCCAGCATTTT.

V gene TRBV5-8 combines with J gene TRBJ2-7; TRBD1 aligns across 9 bases. Germline loops: CDR1 SGHTS, CDR2 YDEGEE. V shed 5 bases, J shed 3 bases, and the junction held 3 bases outside the gene matches. The CDR3 loop spans 13 amino acids. The CDR3 nucleotides read TGTGCCAGCAGGGGACAGGGTAACTACGAGCAGTACTTC. This gives the protein CASRGQGNYEQYF.

This rearrangement joins TRBV6-5 to TRBJ1-2, with unresolved D. The CDR3 covers 14 residues. Germline assignment: CDR1 MNHEY and CDR2 SVGAGI. The V and J ends lost 0 bases and 0 bases respectively, with 5 bases between them. The CDR3 bases are TGTGCCAGCAGTTACTCCCAGGCTAACTATGGCTACACCTTC. It encodes CASSYSQANYGYTF.

The chain carries TRBV19 and TRBJ2-5, with TRBD1 matching 7 bases. The junction had 4 bases not matched to a gene; V was cut back by 4 bases and J by 5 bases. This CDR3 is built from 13 residues. Germline-derived CDR1 and CDR2 are LNHDA and SQIVND (reference sequence). The CDR3 nucleotides are TGTGCCAGTAGTAAGGGGGCGCGGGAGACCCAGTACTTC. Residues: CASSKGARETQYF.

V is TRBV6-2 or TRBV6-3 and J is TRBJ2-2; D possibly corresponds to TRBD1 (6 bases). Looked up from germline, CDR1 is MNHEY and CDR2 is SVGEGT. The V end lost 4 bases, the J end lost 1 base, and 7 bases lay between the germline ends. The CDR3 totals 14 residues. The CDR3 coding sequence is TGTGCCAGCAGTTGGGGACAGAACACCGGGGAGCTGTTTTTT. Protein sequence: CASSWGQNTGELFF.

CDR3 nucleotides: TGTGCCAGCAGTCCCGGCGGGAGTGGGTATGGCTACACCTTC. The encoded protein is CASSPGGSGYGYTF. V is TRBV28 and J is TRBJ1-2; D ambiguous. Trimming removed 5 bases at V and 5 bases at J, with 15 bases between. This CDR3 comprises 14 residues. Germline CDR1 is MDHEN and CDR2 is SYDVKM.

The chain joins TRBV5-1 to TRBJ2-3; D is possibly TRBD2 (6 bases). This CDR3 has 15 amino acids. Germline CDR1 reads SGHRS; CDR2 reads YFSETQ. Trimming took off 4 bases at V and 1 base at J, with 13 bases between the two ends. The CDR3 spells CASSPDPGGTDTQYF. DNA of the CDR3: TGCGCCAGCAGCCCGGATCCGGGGGGCACAGATACGCAGTATTTT.

V gene TRBV7-9 combines with J gene TRBJ2-5; 8 positions match TRBD1. This CDR3 contains 14 residues. Germline values: CDR1 SEHNR, CDR2 FQNEAQ (reference sequence). With 4 bases clipped from V and 5 bases from J, the junction kept 6 bases outside the gene matches. CDR3 sequence (DNA): TGTGCCAGCAGCTCCCAGGGGGCGCAGGAGACCCAGTACTTC. It yields the protein CASSSQGAQETQYF. The full variable domain, with the rest looked up from reference TRBV7-9 and TRBJ2-5, is DTGVSQNPRHKITKRGQNVTFRCDPISEHNRLYWYRQTLGQGPEFLTYFQNEAQLEKSRLLSDRFSAERPKGSFSTLEIQRTEQGDSAMYLCASSSQGAQETQYFGPGTRLLVL.

V usage is TRBV13 and J usage is TRBJ1-3; D unresolved. CDR3 length equals 15 residues. V was shortened by 1 base and J by 0 bases, with 7 bases between the two germline ends. Germline-derived CDR1 and CDR2 are PRHDT and FYEKMQ (reference sequence). CDR3 amino acids: CASSLDLSSGNTIYF. CDR3 DNA: TGTGCCAGCAGCTTAGACCTCAGCTCTGGAAACACCATATATTTT.

The chain couples TRBV3-1 (or the pseudogene TRBV3-2) to TRBJ2-4, with TRBD2 matching over 11 bases. The CDR3 has 18 residues. CDR1 LGHDT and CDR2 YNNKEL come from the germline V gene (reference sequence). J lost 3 bases, V lost 4 bases, and 11 bases had no gene match. CDR3 in amino acids: CASSPTSGGGADKNIQYF. CDR3 in DNA: TGTGCCAGCAGCCCCACTAGCGGGGGAGGTGCCGACAAAAACATTCAGTACTTC.

The chain employs TRBV20-1 and TRBJ2-1, with D perhaps matching TRBD1 (5 bases). The germline V gene has CDR1 DFQATT and CDR2 SNEGSKA (reference sequence). Trimming left V 3 bases short and J 0 bases short, with 9 bases between. The CDR3 consists of 14 residues. The CDR3 is CSASDQGSYNEQFF. The CDR3 bases are TGCAGTGCTAGTGACCAGGGCTCCTACAATGAGCAGTTCTTC.

CDR3 bases: TGTGCCAGCAGCAGTCAAGGGGGCGGACGGCGGGAGGACGGCTACACCTTC. Translated: CASSSQGGGRREDGYTF. The chain uses TRBV9 and TRBJ1-2, with 7 bases identical to TRBD1. The germline CDR1 and CDR2 sequences are SGDLS and YYNGEE. The trim removed 4 bases at V and 8 bases at J, leaving 20 bases unmatched. This CDR3 spans 17 amino acids. Full variable domain (missing parts from reference TRBV9 and TRBJ1-2): DSGVTQTPKHLITATGQRVTLRCSPRSGDLSVYWYQQSLDQGLQFLIQYYNGEERAKGNILERFSAQQFPDLHSELNLSSLELGDSALYFCASSSQGGGRREDGYTFGSGTRLTVV.

The V gene is TRBV5-1, the J gene TRBJ2-2, with 10 bases aligning to TRBD1. The CDR3 consists of 15 residues. Germline V CDR1 and CDR2: SGHRS, YFSETQ. Trimming took 4 bases from V and 3 from J; bases not matched to a gene: 3. The CDR3 protein is CASSGGQGYTGELFF. The CDR3 region has the DNA TGCGCCAGCAGCGGGGGACAGGGGTACACCGGGGAGCTGTTTTTT.

This rearrangement joins TRBV25-1 to TRBJ1-2; tentative D call: TRBD1 (5 bases). V dropped 3 bases and J dropped 6 bases, with 11 bases sitting between them. The CDR3 contains 13 residues. CDR1 is MGHDK, CDR2 SYGVNS, per germline. The CDR3 region is CASSEAGRNGYTF. Written as DNA, the CDR3 is TGTGCCAGCAGTGAGGCAGGGCGTAATGGCTACACCTTC.

This clone was detected once. The chain employs TRBV19 and TRBJ2-5; D possibly corresponds to TRBD1 (6 bases). The CDR3 has 15 amino acids. Germline V gene lookup returns CDR1 LNHDA and CDR2 SQIVND (reference sequence). V lost 6 bases, J lost 3 bases, and 17 bases lay in between. DNA for the CDR3: TGTGCCAGTAGCCCCGGTGGGCAGGGGAAAGAGACCCAGTACTTC. This sequence encodes CASSPGGQGKETQYF.

The chain has TRBV5-4 and TRBJ1-3; D remains ambiguous. V gave up 9 bases and J gave up 0 bases, with 16 bases separating them. The CDR3 spans 15 residues. Germline CDR1 is SGHNT and CDR2 is YYREEE (reference sequence). The CDR3 sequence is CATTTDYSSGNTIYF. The CDR3 bases are TGTGCCACCACGACGGACTACTCCTCTGGAAACACCATATATTTT.

V is TRBV9 and J is TRBJ1-1; 7 nucleotides agree with TRBD1. This CDR3 comprises 13 residues. With 3 bases clipped from V and 3 bases from J, the junction kept 2 bases outside the gene matches. Germline values: CDR1 SGDLS, CDR2 YYNGEE. The CDR3 bases are TGTGCCAGCAGCGCAACAGGGGACACTGAAGCTTTCTTT. Amino acid sequence: CASSATGDTEAFF.

CDR3 in amino acids: CASSLLAGQETQYF. The CDR3 region has the DNA TGTGCCAGCAGCTTACTAGCGGGGCAAGAGACCCAGTACTTC. V usage is TRBV9 and J usage is TRBJ2-5; TRBD2 matches at 10 bases. With V trimmed by 4 bases and J by 2 bases, 2 bases remained unmatched. Germline V lookup: CDR1 SGDLS, CDR2 YYNGEE. CDR3 length equals 14 residues.

The gene calls are TRBV19 and TRBJ1-1, with D perhaps TRBD1 (5 bases). Germline CDR1 LNHDA, CDR2 SQIVND (reference sequence). This CDR3 region has 15 residues. V lost 5 bases and J 2 bases, leaving 15 bases between the germline ends. This CDR3 is CASSFRGDRNTEAFF. The CDR3 DNA is TGTGCCAGTAGTTTCCGGGGGGACCGAAACACTGAAGCTTTCTTT.